The 24 T cell receptor beta chains below were found in one sample sequenced in a study of T-cell reconstitution after alpha-beta-depleted transplantation in children. Researchers prepared the TCRbeta library using unique molecular identifiers, the study reports. One entry per CDR3 protein results from TCRdb running MiXCR on the PCR reads. The sample has 70,000 or so distinct CDR3 sequences, under 13% seen once. This specimen was PBMCs, taken before TCRalphabeta/CD19-depleted stem cell transplant. The source is a boy younger than 18 with acute myeloid leukemia, due to receive a stem cell transplant.

This chain links TRBV3-1 with TRBJ2-7, with D unresolved. This CDR3 has 11 amino acids. V lost 6 bases, J lost 9 bases, and 12 bases lay in between. Per the germline V gene, CDR1 is LGHDT and CDR2 is YNNKEL (reference sequence). CDR3 protein: CASRDRGGQYF. The CDR3 nucleotides are TGTGCCAGCAGGGATCGTGGTGGGCAGTACTTC.

This clonotype was found many times. The chain carries TRBV20-1 and TRBJ2-1; TRBD1 aligns across 8 bases. The germline V gene encodes CDR1 DFQATT and CDR2 SNEGSKA (reference sequence). Losses at the gene ends were 6 bases for V and 1 base for J; bases not matched to a gene: 8. CDR3 size: 15 residues. The CDR3, as DNA: TGCAGTGCACCGGGACAGGTAACTTCCTACAATGAGCAGTTCTTC. Its translation is CSAPGQVTSYNEQFF.

In its sample, this clonotype was seen many times. The CDR3: CASSQDSSGEAVWAYNEQFF. CDR3 nucleotides: TGTGCCAGCAGCCAAGATAGTTCCGGGGAAGCGGTATGGGCCTACAATGAGCAGTTCTTC. The gene calls are TRBV4-2 and TRBJ2-1; maybe TRBD2 (5 bases). This CDR3 spans 20 amino acids. With 0 bases removed from V and 2 bases from J, the gap between germline ends came to 23 bases. Germline values: CDR1 LGHNA, CDR2 YNFKEQ.

This clonotype appeared many times. This chain links TRBV12-3 or TRBV12-4 with TRBJ1-2; D not certain. V shed 2 bases and J shed 5 bases, with 18 bases lying between them. The CDR3 length is 16 residues. For the CDR3, the DNA is TGTGCCAGCAGTTTAACGACCCGGCAGGTCCTGTATGGCTACACCTTC. This sequence encodes CASSLTTRQVLYGYTF.

This clonotype occurred many times. The chain employs TRBV27 and TRBJ2-3; the match to TRBD2 covers 7 bases. The ends lost 1 base at V and 0 bases at J; junction bases unmatched: 4. CDR1 and CDR2 (germline): MNHEY, SMNVEV (reference sequence). The CDR3 consists of 16 residues. CDR3 loop: CASSLYGSGSTDTQYF. The CDR3 coding sequence is TGTGCCAGCAGTTTATATGGTAGCGGGAGCACAGATACGCAGTATTTT.

This clonotype appeared a few times. This chain links TRBV21-1 with TRBJ2-1; the table's D call, TRBD1, was not checked against the DNA. TRBV21-1 is labeled a pseudogene. The CDR3 sequence is 16 residues long. The CDR3 coding sequence is TGTGCCAGCAGCAAACCTGGGGACAGGGAACGCAATGAGCAGTTCTTC. Residues: CASSKPGDRERNEQFF.

This clonotype has just a few counts. The chain links TRBV6-2 or TRBV6-3 to TRBJ2-7, with D tentatively TRBD1 (6 bases). This CDR3 spans 13 amino acids. Germline CDR1 is MNHEY and CDR2 is SVGEGT. Trimming left V 6 bases short and J 0 bases short, with 9 bases between. The CDR3 sequence: CASRGDISYEQYF. As DNA, the CDR3 is TGTGCCAGCAGGGGGGACATCTCCTACGAGCAGTACTTC.

This clonotype was observed many times. The V call is TRBV11-2, the J call TRBJ1-5; 7 positions agree with TRBD1. The CDR3 contains 16 residues. V was clipped by 3 bases and J by 1 base; unmatched bases: 6. In germline, CDR1 is SGHAT, CDR2 FQNNGV. CDR3 sequence (DNA): TGTGCCAGCAGCTTCGACAGGGTTGGGAGCAATCAGCCCCAGCATTTT. This encodes CASSFDRVGSNQPQHF.

This clonotype was observed once. A much larger clonotype is one base distant, so this may be a read error. J is TRBJ1-1 and V is TRBV6-2 or TRBV6-3; tentatively, D is TRBD1 (5 bases). The V and J ends lost 0 bases and 6 bases respectively, with 11 bases between them. The CDR3 contains 14 residues. Germline loops: CDR1 MNHEY, CDR2 SVGEGT. The chain's CDR3 is CASSYSRGRAEAFF. The CDR3 DNA reads as TGTGCCAGCAGTTACTCGCGGGGACGCGCTGAAGCTTTCTTT.

This clonotype was seen a handful of times. The junction differs from germline at one of its ends, possibly a read error. The chain combines TRBV12-3 or TRBV12-4 with TRBJ1-5, with D possibly TRBD1 on 5 matching bases. The CDR3 spans 16 residues. The CDR3 is CASSLRAGGSKQPQHF. The CDR3 bases are TGTGCCAGCAGCCTTAGGGCCGGGGGTAGCAAGCAGCCCCAGCATTTT.

This clonotype was seen many times. The chain recombines TRBV12-3 or TRBV12-4 with TRBJ1-2; no firm D call. CDR3 length: 15 residues. The ends were cut back, 4 bases at V and 4 bases at J, with 16 bases in the middle. CDR3 protein: CASSWDHYASYGYTF. The DNA for the CDR3 is TGTGCCAGCAGTTGGGATCACTACGCAAGCTATGGCTACACCTTC.

This clonotype was counted ten times or more. The CDR3 bases are TGTGCCAGCAGCCGAAGCTGGACAGGGAAGACCTACACCTTC. Encoded protein: CASSRSWTGKTYTF. The rearrangement uses TRBV7-2 and TRBJ1-2, with 8 bases that match TRBD1. Losses at the gene ends were 5 bases for V and 10 bases for J; bases not matched to a gene: 12. This CDR3 comprises 14 residues. CDR1 and CDR2 from the germline V gene are SGHTA and FQGNSA.

Many counts were recorded for this clonotype. The rearrangement joins TRBV27 to TRBJ2-7; TRBD2 matches 10 bases. With V trimmed by 4 bases and J by 0 bases, 3 bases remained unmatched. This CDR3 has 15 amino acids. Germline V gene lookup returns CDR1 MNHEY and CDR2 SMNVEV (reference sequence). The CDR3: CASSSLAGVSYEQYV. The CDR3 DNA is TGTGCCAGCAGTTCCCTAGCGGGGGTCTCCTACGAGCAGTACGTC.

This clonotype showed up just a few times. The chain carries TRBV19 and TRBJ2-1; no definite D call. The germline gives CDR1 LNHDA, CDR2 SQIVND (reference sequence). Trimming stripped 2 bases from V and 10 bases from J, with 33 bases between. This CDR3 has 20 amino acids. The chain's CDR3 is CASSIRVAQPSARSRVEQFF. The CDR3 coding sequence is TGTGCCAGTAGTATAAGAGTAGCACAACCATCGGCCAGGAGCCGGGTAGAGCAGTTCTTC.

This clonotype was seen many times. The chain uses TRBV28 and TRBJ1-1; the D gene is possibly TRBD1 (5 bases). The V end lost 5 bases, the J end lost 0 bases, and 13 bases lay between the germline ends. The CDR3 consists of 15 residues. The germline CDR1 and CDR2 sequences are MDHEN and SYDVKM. CDR3 region: CASSGGPLLNTEAFF. The CDR3 nucleotides are TGTGCCAGCAGTGGGGGACCCCTACTGAACACTGAAGCTTTCTTT.

This clonotype was picked up many times. The CDR3 protein is CASSFGLASKGAKNIQYF. In DNA, the CDR3 is TGCGCCAGCAGCTTTGGACTAGCGTCGAAAGGGGCCAAAAACATTCAGTACTTC. The V gene is TRBV5-1, the J gene TRBJ2-4; 9 bases fit TRBD2. The CDR3 contains 18 residues. V lost 2 bases to trimming and J lost 1 base; unmatched junction nucleotides: 10. Germline V gives CDR1 SGHRS, CDR2 YFSETQ.

The table lists this clonotype with many counts. The CDR3 region has the DNA TGCAGTGCGTCCGATAGCGGTAGCACAGATACGCAGTATTTT. It is translated as CSASDSGSTDTQYF. The chain recombines TRBV20-1 with TRBJ2-3, with D perhaps matching TRBD2 (6 bases). Germline values: CDR1 DFQATT, CDR2 SNEGSKA (reference sequence). The CDR3 consists of 14 residues. With 6 bases removed from V and 0 bases from J, the gap between germline ends came to 13 bases.

At least ten counts were recorded for this clonotype. This chain joins TRBV11-2 and TRBJ2-3; D unresolved. Looked up from germline, CDR1 is SGHAT and CDR2 is FQNNGV. The CDR3 runs 12 residues. Trimming took off 5 bases at V and 8 bases at J, with 11 bases between the two ends. CDR3 DNA: TGTGCCAGCAGCCCTGTCCCCGGTACGCAGTATTTT. Amino acids: CASSPVPGTQYF.

This clonotype was counted at least ten times. The V call is TRBV7-2, the J call TRBJ2-1; 13 bases align to TRBD2. The junction had 2 bases not matched to a gene; V was cut back by 2 bases and J by 7 bases. This CDR3 has 15 residues. Germline CDR1 is SGHTA and CDR2 is FQGNSA. The DNA for the CDR3 is TGTGCCAGCAGCTTAAGGACTAGCGGGAGAAATGAGCAGTTCTTC. This codes for CASSLRTSGRNEQFF. Full variable domain (outside the CDR3, taken from reference TRBV7-2 and TRBJ2-1): GAGVSQSPSNKVTEKGKDVELRCDPISGHTALYWYRQSLGQGLEFLIYFQGNSAPDKSGLPSDRFSAERTGGSVSTLTIQRTQQEDSAVYLCASSLRTSGRNEQFFGPGTRLTVL.

This clonotype was recorded a few times. This sequence joins TRBV10-1 and TRBJ2-5; possible D gene TRBD2, 6 bases. The CDR3 spans 16 residues. Per germline, CDR1 WNHNN and CDR2 SYGVQD (reference sequence). The germline V and J ends were trimmed by 0 bases and 3 bases, with 14 bases remaining between them. The chain's CDR3 is CASSESRLVRKETQYF. In nucleotides, the CDR3 is TGCGCCAGCAGTGAGTCCCGACTAGTACGCAAAGAGACCCAGTACTTC.

The sample holds many counts of this clonotype. V and J are TRBV2 and TRBJ2-1; TRBD1 matches at 10 bases. Germline CDR1 SNHLY, CDR2 FYNNEI. Trimming took 10 bases from V and 4 from J; bases not matched to a gene: 7. CDR3 length: 14 amino acids. The CDR3 sequence is CATKLGQGYNEQFF. DNA for the CDR3: TGTGCCACCAAGTTGGGACAGGGGTACAATGAGCAGTTCTTC.

This clonotype was detected many times. The chain couples TRBV7-2 to TRBJ2-5, with D perhaps given as TRBD1 or TRBD2 (7 bases each). V lost 4 bases, J lost 4 bases, and 22 bases lay in between. This CDR3 region has 17 residues. Per the germline V gene, CDR1 is SGHTA and CDR2 is FQGNSA. CDR3 nucleotide sequence: TGTGCCAGCAGCTCTAGGGCGGGGGCAGGGGGAGGAGAGACCCAGTACTTC. Its translation: CASSSRAGAGGGETQYF.

This clonotype was seen at least ten times. The V and J genes are TRBV12-3 or TRBV12-4 and TRBJ2-5; 7 bases fit TRBD2. The CDR3 has 16 amino acids. The V segment lost 6 bases and the J segment 5 bases; nucleotides outside the gene matches: 15. The DNA for the CDR3 is TGTGCCAGCAGCTCTCTACTGGGGGGGGTAGGGGAGACCCAGTACTTC. This codes for CASSSLLGGVGETQYF.

The table lists this clonotype with many counts. This chain connects TRBV20-1 to TRBJ2-1; either TRBD1 or TRBD2 may supply D (5 bases each). This CDR3 is built from 17 residues. With 5 bases removed from V and 0 bases from J, the gap between germline ends came to 20 bases. Germline V CDR1 and CDR2: DFQATT, SNEGSKA (reference sequence). The chain's CDR3 is CSAWDPSAVSSYNEQFF. The CDR3 DNA follows: TGCAGTGCTTGGGACCCCTCGGCGGTGAGCTCCTACAATGAGCAGTTCTTC.